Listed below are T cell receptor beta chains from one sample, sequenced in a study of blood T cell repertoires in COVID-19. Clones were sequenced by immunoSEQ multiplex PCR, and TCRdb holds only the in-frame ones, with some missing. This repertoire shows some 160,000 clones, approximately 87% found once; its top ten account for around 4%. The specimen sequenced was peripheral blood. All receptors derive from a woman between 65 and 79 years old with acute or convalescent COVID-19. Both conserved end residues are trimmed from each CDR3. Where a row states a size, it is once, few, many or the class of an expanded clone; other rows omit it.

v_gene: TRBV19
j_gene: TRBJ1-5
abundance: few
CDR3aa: ASSIQGLSNQPQH

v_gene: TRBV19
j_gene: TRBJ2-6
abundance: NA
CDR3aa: ASRAGPSGANVLT

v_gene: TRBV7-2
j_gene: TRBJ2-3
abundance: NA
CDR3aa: ASSLGTGKGTDTQY

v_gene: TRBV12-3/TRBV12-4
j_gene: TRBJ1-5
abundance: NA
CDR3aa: ASSPLSNQPQH

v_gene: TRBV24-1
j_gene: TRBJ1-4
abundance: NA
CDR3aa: ATSDGDGSANEKLF

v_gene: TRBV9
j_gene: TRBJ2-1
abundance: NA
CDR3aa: ASSATPSGGNEQF

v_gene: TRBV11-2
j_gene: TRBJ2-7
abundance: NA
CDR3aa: ASSSDRGLYYEQY

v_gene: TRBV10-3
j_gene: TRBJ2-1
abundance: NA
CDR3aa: ATTGLAASNEQF

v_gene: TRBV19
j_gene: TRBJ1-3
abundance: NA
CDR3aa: ATIPHWSSGNTIY

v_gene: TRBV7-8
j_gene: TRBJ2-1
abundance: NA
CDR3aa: ASSLAFGVGNEQF

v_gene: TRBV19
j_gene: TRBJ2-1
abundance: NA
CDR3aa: ASSPGTSLLNEQF

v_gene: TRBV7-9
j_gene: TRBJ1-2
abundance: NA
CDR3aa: ASSFQGQRTRGGNGYT

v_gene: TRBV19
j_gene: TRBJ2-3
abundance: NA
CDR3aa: ASRETSGGISTTDTQY

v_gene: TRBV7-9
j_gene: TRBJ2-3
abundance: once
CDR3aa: ASTNVGGQASHTQY

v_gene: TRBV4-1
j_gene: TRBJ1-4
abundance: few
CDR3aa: ASSQDTFTGTTEKLF

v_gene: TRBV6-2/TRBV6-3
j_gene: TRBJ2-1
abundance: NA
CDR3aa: ASSPGLTYNEQF

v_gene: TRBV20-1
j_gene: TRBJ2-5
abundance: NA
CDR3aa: SASRTPRETQY

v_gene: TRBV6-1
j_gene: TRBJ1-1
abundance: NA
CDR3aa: ASSEEGWGPGGMNTEAF

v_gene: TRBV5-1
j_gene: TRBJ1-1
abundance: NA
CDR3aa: ASSLASPENPMNTEAF

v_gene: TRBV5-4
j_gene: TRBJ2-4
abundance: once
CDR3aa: ASSLQGASNIQY

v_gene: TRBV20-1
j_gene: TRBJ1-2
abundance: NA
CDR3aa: SASPRQGADGYT

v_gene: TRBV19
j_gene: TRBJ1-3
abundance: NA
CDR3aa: ASSIGRSGNTIY

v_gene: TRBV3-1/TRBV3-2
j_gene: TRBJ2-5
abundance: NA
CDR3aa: ASSQLAGETQY

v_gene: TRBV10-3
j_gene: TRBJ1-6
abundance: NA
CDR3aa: AISTTGNNSPLH

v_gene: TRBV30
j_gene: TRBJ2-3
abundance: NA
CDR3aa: AWSTRTGKPSTDTQY

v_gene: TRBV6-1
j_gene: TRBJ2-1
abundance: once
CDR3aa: ASSERRTGGRGEQF

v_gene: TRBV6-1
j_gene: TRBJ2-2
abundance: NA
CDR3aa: ASSEAGLVDTGELF

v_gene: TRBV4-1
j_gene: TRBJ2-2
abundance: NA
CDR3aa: ASSPERGNTGELF